The 11 T cell receptor beta chains below were found in one sample sequenced in a study of blood T cell repertoires in COVID-19. TCRdb keeps only in-frame clones here, not all; method: immunoSEQ multiplex PCR. The table lists over 150,000 clones, about four fifths of them singletons, with under 13% in the top ten. The sequenced material came from peripheral blood. The receptors derive from a man between 65 and 79 years old with active or convalescent COVID-19.

The chain carries TRBV15 and TRBJ1-1; TRBD1 might be the D (5 bases). Germline CDR1 reads LNHNV; CDR2 reads YYDKDF (reference sequence). There are 14 residues in the CDR3. V lost 7 bases and J lost 4, with 16 bases in between. The CDR3 DNA reads as TGTGCCACCAACTCCAGGGTCTCCGGCACTGAAGCTTTCTTT. It is translated as CATNSRVSGTEAFF.

The J gene is TRBJ2-4, the V gene TRBV19; TRBD2 matches 8 bases. Germline lookup yields CDR1 LNHDA and CDR2 SQIVND (reference sequence). V shed 4 bases, J shed 1 base, and the junction held 9 bases outside the gene matches. The CDR3 is made up of 17 amino acids. The CDR3 loop is CASSRSSGGVAKNIQYF. The CDR3 DNA sequence: TGTGCCAGTAGTAGGTCCAGCGGGGGTGTTGCCAAAAACATTCAGTACTTC.

This rearrangement joins TRBV7-3 to TRBJ2-3, with D perhaps matching TRBD1 (6 bases). This CDR3 has 15 amino acids. V was trimmed by 0 bases and J by 2 bases, leaving 9 bases between them. Germline V gene lookup returns CDR1 SGHTA and CDR2 FQGTGA. Here the CDR3 DNA reads TGTGCCAGCAGCTTAACAGGGGGTGACACAGATACGCAGTATTTT. This encodes CASSLTGGDTDTQYF. Full variable domain (outside the CDR3, taken from reference TRBV7-3 and TRBJ2-3): GAGVSQTPSNKVTEKGKYVELRCDPISGHTALYWYRQSLGQGPEFLIYFQGTGAADDSGLPNDRFFAVRPEGSVSTLKIQRTERGDSAVYLCASSLTGGDTDTQYFGPGTRLTVL.

The chain employs TRBV5-1 and TRBJ1-2; weak D call: TRBD1 (6 bases). Germline CDR1 and CDR2: SGHRS and YFSETQ. The CDR3 loop spans 15 amino acids. Trimming removed 0 bases at V and 8 bases at J, with 17 bases between. The CDR3 nucleotides read TGCGCCAGCAGCTTGGCCGGTCAGGGGTTGGAGGGCTACACCTTC. Translation: CASSLAGQGLEGYTF. Full variable domain (missing parts from reference TRBV5-1 and TRBJ1-2): KAGVTQTPRYLIKTRGQQVTLSCSPISGHRSVSWYQQTPGQGLQFLFEYFSETQRNKGNFPGRFSGRQFSNSRSEMNVSTLELGDSALYLCASSLAGQGLEGYTFGSGTRLTVV.

The genes are TRBV6-2 or TRBV6-3 and TRBJ2-7, with 8 nucleotides matching TRBD1. Germline values: CDR1 MNHEY, CDR2 SVGEGT. The CDR3 covers 18 residues. V trimming: 0 bases; J trimming: 2 bases; junction bases outside the gene matches: 12. The CDR3 nucleotides read TGTGCCAGCAGTTACTCGAACCTTCTCCAGGGGGCAACCTACGAGCAGTACTTC. The encoded protein is CASSYSNLLQGATYEQYF.

V gene TRBV6-5 combines with J gene TRBJ1-1, with TRBD1 matching 9 bases. CDR3 length: 12 amino acids. Per the germline V gene, CDR1 is MNHEY and CDR2 is SVGAGI. The V segment lost 9 bases and the J segment 4 bases; nucleotides outside the gene matches: 3. The CDR3 region has the DNA TGTGCCAGTAGGACAGGGGCCACTGAAGCTTTCTTT. Translating it yields CASRTGATEAFF.

In its sample, this clone was seen once. The chain uses TRBV10-3 and TRBJ2-5; TRBD2 aligns across 14 bases. Germline V gene data show CDR1 as ENHRY and CDR2 as SYGVKD. This CDR3 is 13 amino acids long. Trimming cost V 8 bases and J 5 bases; bases outside gene matches: 1. The CDR3 protein is CAIGLAGGETQYF. CDR3 bases: TGTGCCATCGGACTAGCGGGAGGCGAGACCCAGTACTTC.

The rearrangement joins TRBV2 to TRBJ1-1; no clear D gene. CDR3 size: 13 residues. With 7 bases removed from V and 1 base from J, the gap between germline ends came to 10 bases. CDR1 is SNHLY and CDR2 is FYNNEI in the germline V gene. The CDR3 DNA sequence: TGTGCCAGCATCGAATGGCCGAACACTGAAGCTTTCTTT. Amino acid sequence: CASIEWPNTEAFF.

This sequence joins TRBV7-8 and TRBJ2-1; 8 nucleotides align to TRBD2. Germline V gene data show CDR1 as SGHVS and CDR2 as FQNEAQ. With 1 base clipped from V and 1 base from J, the junction kept 9 bases outside the gene matches. The CDR3 is 18 amino acids. The CDR3 region has the DNA TGTGCCAGCAGCTTAGTTTCCGGCACTAGCGGTTCCTACAATGAGCAGTTCTTC. Encoded protein: CASSLVSGTSGSYNEQFF.

V is TRBV27 and J is TRBJ1-3, with D unresolved. Looked up from germline, CDR1 is MNHEY and CDR2 is SMNVEV (reference sequence). V gave up 4 bases and J gave up 3 bases, with 10 bases separating them. This CDR3 is built from 14 residues. CDR3 in DNA: TGTGCCAGCAGTTACAGCTATAGTGGAAACACCATATATTTT. Protein sequence: CASSYSYSGNTIYF.

The CDR3 loop reads CASGRGREEQFF. The DNA of the CDR3 is TGTGCCTCCGGGCGAGGGAGAGAGGAGCAGTTCTTC. The gene calls are TRBV10-3 and TRBJ2-1; weak D call: TRBD2 (5 bases). V was cut by 11 bases and J by 10 bases, with 18 bases left in between. Per the germline V gene, CDR1 is ENHRY and CDR2 is SYGVKD. The CDR3 has 12 amino acids.